Listed below are T cell receptor beta chains from one sample, sequenced in a study of shared clonotypes between healthy human individuals. This table comes from immunoSEQ multiplex PCR, and its TCRdb copy is limited to in-frame clones, with some not included. The data show approximately 2,200,000 clones, with about 92% seen just once and under 2% held by the top ten. Specimen: naive CD8+ T cells from PBMCs. Receptors originate from a man aged 18 to 30 in good health. Some clones in this sample may be carry-over from other donors' samples. Both conserved end residues are part of each CDR3. A D gene is named only where the DNA matches it firmly. A row's size may be missing; if present it is once, few, many or a size class.

V	size	J	D	DNA	CDR3
TRBV28	NA	TRBJ2-3	TRBD1	TGTGCCAGCAGTTTAGACAGGGGGTGGGTGTCGGATACGCAGTATTTT	CASSLDRGWVSDTQYF
TRBV11-2	NA	TRBJ1-5	NA	TGTGCCAGCAGCTTAGCAACGGGGCTGGGCAATCAGCCCCAGCATTTT	CASSLATGLGNQPQHF
TRBV5-6	NA	TRBJ2-7	TRBD2	TGTGCCAGCAGCCAAGGGACTACCGGGGCCCGCGAGCAGTACTTC	CASSQGTTGAREQYF
TRBV5-1	NA	TRBJ2-1	NA	TGCGCCAGCAGCTTGGGAATAAGAGTTCCGGACAATGAGCAGTTCTTC	CASSLGIRVPDNEQFF
TRBV7-9	NA	TRBJ2-1	TRBD2	TGTGCCAGCAGAATGGGACTAGCGTATGAGCAGTTCTTC	CASRMGLAYEQFF
TRBV7-9	NA	TRBJ2-5	NA	TGTGCCAGCGTGAAAAAATCAGGGGAGACCCAGTACTTC	CASVKKSGETQYF
TRBV30	NA	TRBJ2-7	TRBD2	TGTGCCTGGAAACTAGCGGGAGGGATCGAGCAGTACTTC	CAWKLAGGIEQYF
TRBV4-1	NA	TRBJ2-2	TRBD1	TGCGCCAGCCATATCGCCGGGACAGTAAACACCGGGGAGCTGTTTTTT	CASHIAGTVNTGELFF
TRBV5-1	NA	TRBJ2-2	NA	TGCGCCAGCAGCCCGGGACTCAGGGCAGGGGAGCTGTTTTTT	CASSPGLRAGELFF
TRBV6-6	NA	TRBJ2-7	NA	TGTGCCAGCAGTTACTCGATACACGCCTCCTACGAGCAGTACTTC	CASSYSIHASYEQYF
TRBV29-1	NA	TRBJ1-2	NA	TGCAGCGGGATGGACGGCGGTTATGGCTACACCTTC	CSGMDGGYGYTF
TRBV25-1	NA	TRBJ2-7	NA	TGTGCCAGCAGTGTCACCGGGACCCGAACCTACGAGCAGTACTTC	CASSVTGTRTYEQYF
TRBV9	NA	TRBJ2-5	TRBD1	TGTGCCAGCAGCGAGAACTTACAGGGGGCCGCGGAGACCCAGTACTTC	CASSENLQGAAETQYF
TRBV30	NA	TRBJ1-1	TRBD1	TGTGCCTGGATCCCACGGGACAGGGGGATCATGAACACTGAAGCTTTCTTT	CAWIPRDRGIMNTEAFF
TRBV27	NA	TRBJ2-7	TRBD1	TGTGCCAGCAGTACAGCAGGACAGGCGTCCTACGAGCAGTACTTC	CASSTAGQASYEQYF
TRBV5-6	few	TRBJ1-1	NA	TGTGCCAGCAGCCCGGACCGAGATAACACTGAAGCTTTCTTT	CASSPDRDNTEAFF
TRBV10-3	NA	TRBJ2-6	NA	TGTGCCATCAGTGAGTCGGTGGACGTTTCTGGGGCCAACGTCCTGACTTTC	CAISESVDVSGANVLTF
TRBV10-3	NA	TRBJ1-3	NA	TGTGCCATCACTGAGACAGGCTCTGGAAACACCATATATTTT	CAITETGSGNTIYF
TRBV7-6	NA	TRBJ2-2	NA	TGTGCCAGCAGCTCCCAATGGACCACAAAGGGCGGGGAGCTGTTTTTT	CASSSQWTTKGGELFF
TRBV6-5	NA	TRBJ2-1	NA	TGTGCCAGCAGTTACGACAGGGAGGGCAATGAGCAGTTCTTC	CASSYDREGNEQFF
TRBV19	NA	TRBJ2-7	NA	TGTGCCAGTAGTATGGCCAGGGTAGTGATGCGGGAGCAGTACTTC	CASSMARVVMREQYF
TRBV27	NA	TRBJ2-7	NA	TGTGCCAGCAGTTTATCGACTGCGGGAACCTACGAGCAGTACTTC	CASSLSTAGTYEQYF
TRBV28	NA	TRBJ2-1	TRBD2	TGTGCCAGCACCCCGGGACTAGCGGGGGATGAGCAGTTCTTC	CASTPGLAGDEQFF
TRBV27	few	TRBJ1-1	NA	TGTGCCAGCAGTTCGGGGAACACTGAAGCTTTCTTT	CASSSGNTEAFF
TRBV7-2	NA	TRBJ2-7	TRBD1	TGTGCCAGCAGCTGGGACAGGGGCCACGAGCAGTACTTC	CASSWDRGHEQYF
TRBV27	NA	TRBJ1-5	TRBD1	TGTGCCAGCAGTTTAAGAGGGACAGGGAGTCAGCCCCAGCATTTT	CASSLRGTGSQPQHF
TRBV27	NA	TRBJ1-4	NA	TGTGCCAGCAGCCGAATGGGGGTGGGGATGCTTAATGAAAAACTGTTTTTT	CASSRMGVGMLNEKLFF
TRBV5-4	once	TRBJ2-7	TRBD2	TGTGCCAGCAGCTTTCGAAGTATAGCGGGAGGAGACGAGCAGTACTTC	CASSFRSIAGGDEQYF
TRBV19	NA	TRBJ1-1	NA	TGTGCCAGTAGTATTTTGGGAACCGGAATGAACACTGAAGCTTTCTTT	CASSILGTGMNTEAFF
TRBV7-9	once	TRBJ2-3	NA	TGTGCCAGCAGCTTAGCTCTTTATACGCAGTATTTT	CASSLALYTQYF
TRBV7-9	NA	TRBJ2-1	TRBD2	TGTGCCAGCAGCCCAGCGGGAAGCGCCGAGCAGTTCTTC	CASSPAGSAEQFF
TRBV7-6	NA	TRBJ1-3	TRBD1	TGTGCCAGCAGCTCAGGGGGCGCCGGAAACACCATATATTTT	CASSSGGAGNTIYF